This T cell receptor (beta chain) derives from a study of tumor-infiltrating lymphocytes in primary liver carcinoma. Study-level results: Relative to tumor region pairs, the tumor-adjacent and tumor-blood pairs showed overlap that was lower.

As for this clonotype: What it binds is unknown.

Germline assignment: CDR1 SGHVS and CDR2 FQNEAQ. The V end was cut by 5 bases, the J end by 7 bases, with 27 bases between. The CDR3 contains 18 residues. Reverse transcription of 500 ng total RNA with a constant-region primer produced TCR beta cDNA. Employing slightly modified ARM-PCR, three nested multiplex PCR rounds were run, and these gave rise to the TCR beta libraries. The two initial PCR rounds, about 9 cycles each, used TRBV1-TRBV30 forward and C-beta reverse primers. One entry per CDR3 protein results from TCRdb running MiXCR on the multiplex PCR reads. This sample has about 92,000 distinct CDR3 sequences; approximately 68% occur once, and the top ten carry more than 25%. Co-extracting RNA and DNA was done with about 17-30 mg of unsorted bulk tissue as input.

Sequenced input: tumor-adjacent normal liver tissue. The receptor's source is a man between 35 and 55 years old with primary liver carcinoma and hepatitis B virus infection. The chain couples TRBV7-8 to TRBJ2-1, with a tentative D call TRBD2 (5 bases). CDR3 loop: CASSPHTGLFDMRNEQFF. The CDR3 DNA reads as TGTGCCAGCAGCCCTCATACCGGACTCTTCGACATGAGGAATGAGCAGTTCTTC.